The subject of this entry is one T cell receptor beta chain. The target of this receptor is not known. No much larger clonotype is one base removed from it; base qualities were not supplied. This record comes from a study of beta chain features in type 1 diabetes (dated by TCRdb to about 2018). As for the study more broadly: Mean age, gender distribution, total cell number and subset yield were not different between patients and healthy donors. Whereas all 28 donors provided naive and central memory subsets, regulatory and stem cell-like memory subsets were isolated from just 8 patients and roughly eight healthy donors. Across all samples, some 99 million sorted cells were examined, and cell number per subset correlated strongly with RNA yield. In the study, recently diagnosed type 1 diabetes patients and matched healthy donors were compared on the TCRB repertoires of their sorted circulating CD4+ T cell subsets. The investigation overall reported the following: Fewer insertions and more nucleotide deletions at VDJ recombination sites were observed in patients with type 1 diabetes, implying thymic rearrangement abnormalities. Naive, central memory and regulatory TCRB repertoires appeared more similar among patients than among healthy donors. In all four CD4+ subsets, TCRB CDR3 length was moderately but significantly shorter in type 1 diabetes patients. Because cDNA was sequenced instead of genomic DNA, highly expressing activated cells could be over-represented, though the groups showed no difference in activation or CD3 levels. Shorter templates might have been favored by PCR, but patient and control samples were amplified and corrected together, so both groups would have been affected equally by any skew. Because the HLA sub-analyses included only small numbers of individuals, any influence of HLA type on TCRB rearrangement was left unresolved.

Germline trimming: 4 bases from V, 4 bases from J; junction bases outside gene matches: 5. From a lookup of the germline V gene, CDR1 and CDR2 are SGHRS and YFSETQ. Counted from cysteine to phenylalanine, this CDR3 has 15 amino acids. The CDR3 DNA has 45 bases and is translated from base 1. All of the isolated RNA was reverse transcribed with the High Capacity cDNA Reverse Transcription Kit, so expressed TCRB transcripts were sequenced. Deep immunoSEQ sequencing was performed on naive, central memory and regulatory T cell samples, with an average of roughly 3.6 million total reads per sample. Sorted cells were lysed in RLT buffer and RNA was extracted with DNase-treated RNeasy Micro or Mini kits, depending on cell number. Each cell subset was processed on its own to prevent cross-contamination, while patient and healthy donor samples were processed together. TCRB sequences were amplified from cDNA with the immunoSEQ multiplex PCR, producing 87-bp fragments spanning the CDR3 region. Amplicons were sequenced on the Illumina HiSeq platform. The source study handled its data this way. Synthetic template baselines were used to correct PCR bias computationally, reads within Hamming distance 2 were collapsed together, and singletons that could not be merged were discarded. Reads were aligned to IMGT to assign V, D and J genes, CDR3 length, and insertions or deletions at six rearrangement sites. Clonotype counts were normalized to sorted cell number within each subset before computing true diversity and Gini coefficients with the tcR R package. Repertoire sharing was quantified using the overlap coefficient calculated on TCRB nucleotide sequences. TCRdb provides this immuneACCESS table in a form limited to in-frame rearrangements. Some clones are lacking; in checked studies, under half of them reflect an unresolved V gene, and why the rest are absent is not known. V and J calls and clone size are given by that table; D and trimming were obtained from the DNA. Counted in this sample were some 150,000 clones; 7% to 9.5% of them appeared once. Of the sample, roughly 0.72% is held by the ten largest clones.

A single peripheral blood draw of about 120 mL on average was collected from each donor into heparinised tubes. Using a panel that included CD45RO, CCR7, CD25, CD127, CD95 and CD27, naive, central memory, regulatory and stem cell-like memory CD4+ T cells were sorted on a BD FACSAria II. Every sorted population had a purity above 95%. Right away, PBMCs were isolated by Lymphoprep density gradient centrifugation and were stained directly, with no culture step. So that batch effects would be minimized, each experiment stained and sorted samples in pairs, pairing one healthy donor with one patient. The specimen sequenced was central memory CD4+ T cells from blood. The chain is encoded by TRBV5-1 joined to TRBJ2-1; TRBD1 fits 10 bases in the junction. The clonotype comes from a woman in her twenties or thirties with type 1 diabetes. The nucleotides read TGCGCCAGCAGCGCTGGACAGGGGGTTTACAATGAGCAGTTCTTC. Its product reads: CASSAGQGVYNEQFF.